This TCR beta chain was sequenced in a study of cytomegalovirus exposure and HLA in healthy donors. Comments on this clone: The antigen remains undetermined.

The donors belonged to the approximately 120-subject validation cohort, separate from the roughly 670-subject first cohort. Sequencing used immunoSEQ multiplex PCR; TCRdb keeps in-frame clones, though not all of them. Here the sample spans around 120,000 clones, approximately 89% being singletons. The CDR3 spans 11 residues. V gave up 4 bases and J gave up 10 bases, with 9 bases separating them. CDR1 SGHRS and CDR2 YFSETQ come from the germline V gene. Study-level points and caveats: In a later analysis, first-cohort TCR clusters were found to tend to co-occur in the 120 or so validation repertoires. Associated with cytomegalovirus, according to the listing, were about 160 TCR beta chains. Whilst most TCR sequences proved rare, a subset of public TCRs occurred across many donors.

This clonotype originated in a man between 18 and 29 years old in good health and CMV-seronegative. The chain recombines TRBV5-1 with TRBJ2-1; D is undetermined. Sequences were obtained from PBMCs. The CDR3 sequence: CASSLSREQFF. DNA of the CDR3: TGCGCCAGCAGCCTAAGCCGGGAGCAGTTCTTC.